The entry that follows covers one T cell receptor (beta chain) sequence. What it binds is not known. The entry originates in a study of T cells expressing NK-cell markers. Whole-study context: Researchers got TCR beta repertoires out of sorted CD3+CD56+NKG2C+, CD3+CD56+NKG2C- and CD3+CD56-NKG2C+ T cells. Seven of eight sequenced donors tested HCMV-seropositive; one tested seronegative. General study findings and limits: There were several donors in whom these clonotypes also led the CD3+CD56-NKG2C+ fraction. Top CD8+ clonotypes included the dominant CD3+CD56+NKG2C+ clonotypes in roughly 6 donors.

TCRdb reprocessed the 5' RACE reads; each CDR3 protein has one entry and no DNA is given. The sample shows approximately 380,000 distinct CDR3 sequences, and around 5.3% sits with its ten largest clones. Germline loops: CDR1 SQVTM, CDR2 ANQGSEA. CDR3 size: 14 residues. The rearrangement uses TRBV29-1 and TRBJ2-2; the TCRdb D gene call, TRBD2, has no DNA to confirm it. The receptor's source is a man aged 18-70 years in good health. Material: blood T cells: a sorted CD56 or NKG2C T cell subset, CD4+ or CD8+ T cells, or bulk PBMC T cells (not recorded which). CDR3 sequence reads: CSGLSAVNTGELFF.